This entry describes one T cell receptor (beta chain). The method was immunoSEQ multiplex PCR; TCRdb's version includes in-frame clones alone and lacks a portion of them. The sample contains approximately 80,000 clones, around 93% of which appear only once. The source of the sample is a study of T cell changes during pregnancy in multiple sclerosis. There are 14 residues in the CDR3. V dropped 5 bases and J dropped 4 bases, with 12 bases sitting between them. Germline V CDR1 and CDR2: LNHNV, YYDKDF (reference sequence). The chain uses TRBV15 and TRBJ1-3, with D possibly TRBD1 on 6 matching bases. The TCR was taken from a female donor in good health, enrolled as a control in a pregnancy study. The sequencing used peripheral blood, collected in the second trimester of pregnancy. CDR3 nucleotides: TGTGCCACCAGCGAACAGGGATCCGGAAACACCATATATTTT. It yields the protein CATSEQGSGNTIYF. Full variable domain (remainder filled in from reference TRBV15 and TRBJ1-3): DAMVIQNPRYQVTQFGKPVTLSCSQTLNHNVMYWYQQKSSQAPKLLFHYYDKDFNNEADTPDNFQSRRPNTSFCFLDIRSPGLGDTAMYLCATSEQGSGNTIYFGEGSWLTVV.